This T cell receptor beta chain appears in the sequencing data of a study of T-cell memory formation after mild COVID-19. Overall study results and limits: Clones which contracted sat mainly in CM and EM if CD4+, and in EMRA if CD8+.

This clonotype was observed a handful of times. Its antigen is not known. Germline lookup yields CDR1 MNHEY and CDR2 SVGAGI. This CDR3 contains 13 residues. V shed 6 bases, J shed 3 bases, and the junction held 4 bases outside the gene matches. With constant-segment primers, 5'RACE yielded cDNA libraries of TCR alpha and TCR beta that carried sample barcodes and UMIs. MiXCR was run by TCRdb on the 5' RACE reads, yielding one entry per CDR3 protein. The sample carries around 190,000 distinct CDR3 sequences, approximately 18% recorded once. This chain links TRBV6-5 with TRBJ1-2, with TRBD1 identical over 7 bases. What was sequenced was PBMCs or a T cell subset sorted from them (not recorded which). The source is a man between 18 and 35 years old who had mild COVID-19 (a few samples of this study predate the infection). Cell type and time point are not known. The CDR3 DNA sequence: TGTGCCAGCAGACAAGACAGGGACTATGGCTACACCTTC. Protein sequence: CASRQDRDYGYTF.